Listed below are T cell receptor beta chains from one sample, sequenced in a study of cytomegalovirus exposure and HLA in healthy donors. TCRdb's copy holds only in-frame clones and misses some; the assay was immunoSEQ multiplex PCR. The sample includes approximately 280,000 clones, roughly 90% seen only once; the top ten take 0.92%. The sequencing input was PBMCs. All receptors come from a woman between 18 and 30 years old in good health and CMV-seronegative. Both conserved end residues are part of each CDR3. D genes are given only for firm matches. Clone size, where shown, is once, few, many, or a class for clones that have expanded.

-,TRBJ2-7,TRBV5-1,-,TGCGCCAGCAGCTGGGCTTCTAGCATCGGTTACGAGCAGTACTTC,CASSWASSIGYEQYF
TRBD2,TRBJ2-3,TRBV7-9,-,TGTGCCAGCAGCTTAGGGACTAGCGGGAGCCCAGATACGCAGTATTTT,CASSLGTSGSPDTQYF
-,TRBJ1-3,TRBV14,-,TGTGCCAGCAGCCAAACGACACCTGGGAGTCGTGGAAACACCATATATTTT,CASSQTTPGSRGNTIYF
TRBD1,TRBJ1-1,TRBV10-3,-,TGTGCCATCAGTGACCCGGGACAGGGGCGAGACACTGAAGCTTTCTTT,CAISDPGQGRDTEAFF
-,TRBJ2-6,TRBV6-1,-,TGTGCCAGCAGTGAAGGAGGCTCTGGGGCCAACGTCCTGACTTTC,CASSEGGSGANVLTF
-,TRBJ2-2,TRBV29-1,-,TGCAGCGTTGAATCGGGAGCTGTGAACACCGGGGAGCTGTTTTTT,CSVESGAVNTGELFF
-,TRBJ2-7,TRBV14,-,TGTGCCAGCAGCCAAAATCAACGGGACACTTACGAGCAGTACTTC,CASSQNQRDTYEQYF
TRBD2,TRBJ2-7,TRBV9,-,TGTGCCAGCAGCGTAGCGGCTAGCGGGGACTACGAGCAGTACTTC,CASSVAASGDYEQYF
-,TRBJ2-3,TRBV7-2,-,TGTGCCAGCAGCCGGCGGCGGGATACGCAGTATTTT,CASSRRRDTQYF
-,TRBJ1-5,TRBV7-8,-,TGTGCCAGCAGTCCAAGGACGGGGAGAGGGCAGCCCCAGCATTTT,CASSPRTGRGQPQHF
-,TRBJ2-7,TRBV7-2,-,TGTGCCAGCAGCTTTATTGGCCCCGAGCAGTACTTC,CASSFIGPEQYF
TRBD1,TRBJ2-7,TRBV5-1,-,TGCGCCAGCAGCGCCCTCGGGACAGGGGGTTCCTACGAGCAGTACTTC,CASSALGTGGSYEQYF
TRBD2,TRBJ2-1,TRBV5-4,-,TGTGCCAGTTTCCCCGGGACTAGCGGCTTTAATGAGCAGTTCTTC,CASFPGTSGFNEQFF
-,TRBJ1-5,TRBV28,-,TGTGCCAGCATCCCGGGAAGTTTCCTTCAGCCCCAGCATTTT,CASIPGSFLQPQHF
-,TRBJ1-2,TRBV30,few,TGTGCCTGGGATACAGGTTTCTATGGCTACACCTTC,CAWDTGFYGYTF
-,TRBJ2-7,TRBV28,-,TGTGCCAGCAGTTCCCTCTTGAGCGTTGCCTACGAGCAGTACTTC,CASSSLLSVAYEQYF
TRBD1,TRBJ2-2,TRBV9,-,TGTGCCAGCGCCACAGGGGGCTCGTGGGTTAGTGGGGAGCTGTTTTTT,CASATGGSWVSGELFF
-,TRBJ1-4,TRBV27,once,TGTGCCAGCAGTTCTGTCCTCCGCCGGACTAATGAAAAACTGTTTTTT,CASSSVLRRTNEKLFF
-,TRBJ1-5,TRBV28,few,TGTGCCAGCAGTCCCGAACACCGGGTGAGCAATCAGCCCCAGCATTTT,CASSPEHRVSNQPQHF
TRBD2,TRBJ2-2,TRBV5-1,-,TGCGCCAGCAGTATTTGGGGGACTAGCGGAACGAACACCGGGGAGCTGTTTTTT,CASSIWGTSGTNTGELFF
-,TRBJ1-2,TRBV12-5,-,TGTGCTAGTGGTCACGCAACTCGGGGATATGGCTACACCTTC,CASGHATRGYGYTF
-,TRBJ2-7,TRBV4-3,once,TGCGCCAGCAGCCAAGATCAGGAATACTACGAGCAGTACTTC,CASSQDQEYYEQYF
TRBD2,TRBJ2-1,TRBV10-3,-,TGTGCCATCAGTGAGTCTGGGCTAGCGGGAGGGTACAATGAGCAGTTCTTC,CAISESGLAGGYNEQFF
-,TRBJ2-1,TRBV4-3,-,TGCGCCAGCAGCCATCAGGGGGGAGGCTACAATGAGCAGTTCTTC,CASSHQGGGYNEQFF
-,TRBJ2-3,TRBV5-4,-,TGTGCCAGCAGCTTGGGACTTCCGGTAGATACGCAGTATTTT,CASSLGLPVDTQYF
-,TRBJ1-5,TRBV10-1,few,TGCGCCAGCAGTACAGGCCCGGATCAGCCCCAGCATTTT,CASSTGPDQPQHF
-,TRBJ1-3,TRBV4-3,-,TGCGCCAGCAGCCAAGATCCCCTCTCTGGAAACACCATATATTTT,CASSQDPLSGNTIYF
TRBD2,TRBJ2-1,TRBV9,-,TGTGCCAGCAGCCCCCCCAGCGGGAGCTCCTACAATGAGCAGTTCTTC,CASSPPSGSSYNEQFF
TRBD1,TRBJ2-7,TRBV28,-,TGTGCCAGCACTGAGGCAGGGGGCAGAAACTACGAGCAGTACTTC,CASTEAGGRNYEQYF
-,TRBJ2-3,TRBV6-5,-,TGTGCCAGCGCCCCGGGGAGACAAGTCACAGATACGCAGTATTTT,CASAPGRQVTDTQYF
-,TRBJ1-2,TRBV28,once,TGTGCCAGCACCCCCGGGGGCTATGGCTACACCTTC,CASTPGGYGYTF
-,TRBJ1-2,TRBV10-2,once,TGCGCCAGCAGAAGTGGGAGCTATGGCTACACCTTC,CASRSGSYGYTF
TRBD2,TRBJ2-3,TRBV7-3,-,TGTGCCAGCAGCTTTTTAGCGGGACCCACAGATACGCAGTATTTT,CASSFLAGPTDTQYF
-,TRBJ1-1,TRBV12-5,-,TGTGCTAGTGCCGCGACAGGATCTGAAGCTTTCTTT,CASAATGSEAFF
TRBD2,TRBJ2-7,TRBV28,-,TGTGCCAGCAGACCGGGACTAGCGGGAGGTTACGAGCAGTACTTC,CASRPGLAGGYEQYF
-,TRBJ1-3,TRBV28,-,TGTGCCAGCAGTTTATTGGGGGGGCTGGGAAACACCATATATTTT,CASSLLGGLGNTIYF
-,TRBJ2-1,TRBV28,few,TGTGCCAGCAGTCCCCACTACAATGAGCAGTTCTTC,CASSPHYNEQFF
TRBD2,TRBJ2-7,TRBV13,-,TGTGCCAGCAGCTTAAGTAGCGGGGGTTACGAGCAGTACTTC,CASSLSSGGYEQYF
-,TRBJ2-1,TRBV2,-,TGTGCCAGCAGTGAGGACGGGAGCGGCTATGAGCAGTTCTTC,CASSEDGSGYEQFF
TRBD1,TRBJ1-1,TRBV5-4,-,TGTGCCAGCAGCTTGGGAGGGACAGGGTTGGGTAGGACTGAAGCTTTCTTT,CASSLGGTGLGRTEAFF
TRBD1,TRBJ2-7,TRBV6-1,-,TGTGCCAGCAAGCCGGGACAGGGACATTTCGAGCAGTACTTC,CASKPGQGHFEQYF
TRBD2,TRBJ2-2,TRBV2,-,TGTGCCAGCAAGCTGGGGACTAGCGCCATGAACACCGGGGAGCTGTTTTTT,CASKLGTSAMNTGELFF
-,TRBJ1-2,TRBV30,-,TGTGCCTGGAGAGCAGGGATTAACTATGGCTACACCTTC,CAWRAGINYGYTF
TRBD2,TRBJ2-1,TRBV29-1,-,TGCAACAAAAACCGGGCGGGAGTGGGCTCCTACAATGAGCAGTTCTTC,CNKNRAGVGSYNEQFF
TRBD1,TRBJ2-7,TRBV4-1,-,TGCGCCAGCAGCCTTAGACAGGGCTTCACCGACGAGCAGTACTTC,CASSLRQGFTDEQYF
TRBD2,TRBJ2-1,TRBV9,-,TGTGCCAGCAGCGTAGCTAGTAGCGGGAGCAATGAGCAGTTCTTC,CASSVASSGSNEQFF
TRBD2,TRBJ2-1,TRBV2,-,TGTGCCAGCAGTGAACGTCTGGGGCTAGCGGGAAATGGTGAGCAGTTCTTC,CASSERLGLAGNGEQFF
-,TRBJ2-7,TRBV28,-,TGTGCCAGCAGCCTACAGATGCAGCAGTACTTC,CASSLQMQQYF
TRBD2,TRBJ2-1,TRBV7-3,-,TGTGCCAGCAGCTCCGGGACTATGGACAATGAGCAGTTCTTC,CASSSGTMDNEQFF
-,TRBJ1-2,TRBV19,once,TGTGCCAGTAGTATAGCTGCGGGGCGCGGCTACACCTTC,CASSIAAGRGYTF
TRBD1,TRBJ2-5,TRBV28,-,TGTGCCAGCAGTTCATCAGGGGGCGGGGAGACCCAGTACTTC,CASSSSGGGETQYF
-,TRBJ2-7,TRBV27,-,TGTGCCAGCAGTTTATCGGGGGGACAGAACTACGAGCAGTACTTC,CASSLSGGQNYEQYF